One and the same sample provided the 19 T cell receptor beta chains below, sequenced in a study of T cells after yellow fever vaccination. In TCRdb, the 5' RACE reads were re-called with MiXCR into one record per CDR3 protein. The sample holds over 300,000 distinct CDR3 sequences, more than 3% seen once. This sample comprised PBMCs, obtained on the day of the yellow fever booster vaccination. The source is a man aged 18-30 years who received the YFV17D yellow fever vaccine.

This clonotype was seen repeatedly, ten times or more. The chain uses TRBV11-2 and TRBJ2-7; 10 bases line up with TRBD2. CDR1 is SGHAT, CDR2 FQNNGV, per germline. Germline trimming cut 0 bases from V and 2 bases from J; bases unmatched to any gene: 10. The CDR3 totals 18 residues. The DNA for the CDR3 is TGTGCCAGCAGCTTAGATTGGAGCGGGGGGGCCCTAACCTACGAGCAGTACGTC. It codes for CASSLDWSGGALTYEQYV.

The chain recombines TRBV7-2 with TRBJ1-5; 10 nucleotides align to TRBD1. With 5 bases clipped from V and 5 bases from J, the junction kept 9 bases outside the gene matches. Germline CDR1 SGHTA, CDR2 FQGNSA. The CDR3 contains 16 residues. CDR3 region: CASSVGGGTGDQPQHF. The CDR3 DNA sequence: TGTGCCAGCAGCGTGGGAGGGGGGACAGGGGATCAGCCCCAGCATTTT.

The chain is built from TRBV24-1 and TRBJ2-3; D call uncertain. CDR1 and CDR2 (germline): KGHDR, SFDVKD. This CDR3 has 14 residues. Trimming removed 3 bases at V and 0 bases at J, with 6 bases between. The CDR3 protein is CATSDPKSTDTQYF. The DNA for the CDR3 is TGTGCCACCAGTGATCCCAAAAGCACAGATACGCAGTATTTT.

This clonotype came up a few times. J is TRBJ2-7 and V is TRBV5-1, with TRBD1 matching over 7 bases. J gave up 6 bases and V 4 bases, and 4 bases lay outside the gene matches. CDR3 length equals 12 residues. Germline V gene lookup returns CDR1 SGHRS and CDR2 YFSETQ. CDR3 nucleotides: TGCGCCAGCAGCCTCGGGGACAGCGAGCAGTACTTC. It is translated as CASSLGDSEQYF.

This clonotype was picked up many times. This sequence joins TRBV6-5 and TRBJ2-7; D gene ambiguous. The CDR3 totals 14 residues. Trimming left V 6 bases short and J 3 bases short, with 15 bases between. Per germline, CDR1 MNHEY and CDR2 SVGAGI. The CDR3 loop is CASRLTETGYEQYF. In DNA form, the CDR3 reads TGTGCCAGCAGGCTGACTGAGACGGGCTACGAGCAGTACTTC.

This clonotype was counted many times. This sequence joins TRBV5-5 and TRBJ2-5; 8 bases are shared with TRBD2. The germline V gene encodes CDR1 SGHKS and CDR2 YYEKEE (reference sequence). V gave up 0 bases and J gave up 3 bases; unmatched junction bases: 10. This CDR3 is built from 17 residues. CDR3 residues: CASSLDGGEIGEETQYF. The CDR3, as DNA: TGTGCCAGCAGCTTGGACGGGGGGGAGATCGGAGAAGAGACCCAGTACTTC.

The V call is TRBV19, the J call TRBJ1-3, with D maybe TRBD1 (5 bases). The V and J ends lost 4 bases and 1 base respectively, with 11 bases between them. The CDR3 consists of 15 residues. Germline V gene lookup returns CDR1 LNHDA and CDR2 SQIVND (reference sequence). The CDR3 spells CASSTLDSSGNTIYF. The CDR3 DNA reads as TGTGCCAGTAGTACACTCGACAGTTCTGGAAACACCATATATTTT.

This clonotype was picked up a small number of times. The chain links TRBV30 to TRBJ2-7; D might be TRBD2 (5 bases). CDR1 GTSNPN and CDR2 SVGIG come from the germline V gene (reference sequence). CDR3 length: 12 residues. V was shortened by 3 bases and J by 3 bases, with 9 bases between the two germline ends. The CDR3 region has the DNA TGTGCCTGGAGGACTGCGGGCTACGAGCAGTACTTC. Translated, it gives CAWRTAGYEQYF.

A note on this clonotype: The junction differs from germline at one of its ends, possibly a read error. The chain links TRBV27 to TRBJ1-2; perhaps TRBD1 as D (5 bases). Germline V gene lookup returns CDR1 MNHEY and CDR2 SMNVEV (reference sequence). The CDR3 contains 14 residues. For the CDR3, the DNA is TGTGCCTGCAGTCCAGGGACTGGGGGGTATGGCTACACCTTC. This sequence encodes CACSPGTGGYGYTF.

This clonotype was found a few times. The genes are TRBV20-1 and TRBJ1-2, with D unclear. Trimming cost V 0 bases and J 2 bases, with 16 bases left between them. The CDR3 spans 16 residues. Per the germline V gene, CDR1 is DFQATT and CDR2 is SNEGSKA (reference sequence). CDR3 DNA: TGCAGTGCTAGAGATAGAGTGGCACATCGGAACTATGGCTACACCTTC. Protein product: CSARDRVAHRNYGYTF.

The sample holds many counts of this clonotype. CDR3 in amino acids: CASSPTAEPYSNQPQHF. For the CDR3, the DNA is TGCGCCAGCAGCCCCACGGCAGAGCCGTATAGCAATCAGCCCCAGCATTTT. V is TRBV5-1 and J is TRBJ1-5; D gene ambiguous. Germline V CDR1 and CDR2: SGHRS, YFSETQ. The germline V and J ends were trimmed by 4 bases and 0 bases, with 17 bases remaining between them. CDR3 length: 17 amino acids.

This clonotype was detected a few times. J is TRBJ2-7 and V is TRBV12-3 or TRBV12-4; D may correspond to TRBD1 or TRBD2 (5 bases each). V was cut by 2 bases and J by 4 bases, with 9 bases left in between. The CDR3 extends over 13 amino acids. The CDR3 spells CASSLRDGYEQYV. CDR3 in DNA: TGTGCCAGCAGTTTACGGGACGGGTACGAGCAGTACGTC.

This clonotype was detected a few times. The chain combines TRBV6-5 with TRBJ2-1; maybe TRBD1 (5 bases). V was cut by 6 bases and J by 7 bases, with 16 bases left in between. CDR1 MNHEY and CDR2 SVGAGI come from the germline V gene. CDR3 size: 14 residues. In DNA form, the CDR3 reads TGTGCCAGCAGGACAAGGGGCAGTGGGAATGAGCAGTTCTTC. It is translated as CASRTRGSGNEQFF.

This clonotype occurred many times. The CDR3 DNA is TGTGCCAGCAGTTGGACAGGGGACTATGGCTACACCTTC. Its translation: CASSWTGDYGYTF. The V call is TRBV6-5, the J call TRBJ1-2; 9 bases agree with TRBD1. CDR1 is MNHEY, CDR2 SVGAGI, per germline. J lost 3 bases, V lost 4 bases, and 0 bases had no gene match. The CDR3 covers 13 residues.

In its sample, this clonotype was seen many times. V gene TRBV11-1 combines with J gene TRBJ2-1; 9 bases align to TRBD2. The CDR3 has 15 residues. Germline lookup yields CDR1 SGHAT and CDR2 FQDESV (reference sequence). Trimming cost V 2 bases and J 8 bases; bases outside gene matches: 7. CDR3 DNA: TGTGCCAGCAGCTTAATGGCTAGCGGGGAGGATGAGCAGTTCTTC. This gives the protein CASSLMASGEDEQFF.

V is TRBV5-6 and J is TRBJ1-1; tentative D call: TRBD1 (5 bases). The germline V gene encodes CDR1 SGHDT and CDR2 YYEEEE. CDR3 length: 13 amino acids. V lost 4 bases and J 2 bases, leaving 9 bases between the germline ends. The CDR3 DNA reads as TGTGCCAGCAGCACTGGGGGAAACACTGAAGCTTTCTTT. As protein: CASSTGGNTEAFF.

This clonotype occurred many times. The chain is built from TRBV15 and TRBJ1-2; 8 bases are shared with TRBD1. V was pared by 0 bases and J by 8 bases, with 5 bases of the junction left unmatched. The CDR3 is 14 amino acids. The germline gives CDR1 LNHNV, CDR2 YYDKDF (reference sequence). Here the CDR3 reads CATSRDRTGYGYTF. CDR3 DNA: TGTGCCACCAGCAGAGATCGGACAGGGTACGGCTACACCTTC.

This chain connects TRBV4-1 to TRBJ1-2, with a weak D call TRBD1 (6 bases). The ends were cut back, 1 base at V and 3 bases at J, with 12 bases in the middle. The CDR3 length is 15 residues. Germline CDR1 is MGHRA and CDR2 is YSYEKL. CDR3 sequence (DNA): TGCGCCAGCAGCCAAGGACCGGGGGCTTACTATGGCTACACCTTC. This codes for CASSQGPGAYYGYTF.

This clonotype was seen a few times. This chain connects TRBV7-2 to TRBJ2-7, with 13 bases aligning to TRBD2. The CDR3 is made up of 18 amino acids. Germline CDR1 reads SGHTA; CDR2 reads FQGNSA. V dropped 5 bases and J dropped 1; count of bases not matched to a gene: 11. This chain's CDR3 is CASSRSITSGGVSYEQYF. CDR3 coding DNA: TGTGCCAGCAGCCGAAGTATCACTAGCGGGGGGGTATCCTACGAGCAGTACTTC.